These T cell receptor beta chains were read from a single sample in a study of cytomegalovirus exposure and HLA in healthy donors. The data were produced by immunoSEQ multiplex PCR, yet TCRdb's version contains in-frame clones alone and is incomplete. The profile shows about 260,000 clones, about 66% of them singletons. Input material: PBMCs. Receptors were obtained from a female donor in good health and CMV-seronegative. Each CDR3 is given with its conserved first and last residue. Each record gives: CDR3 length, D gene, clone size, V gene, J gene, CDR3 DNA, CDR3 protein. D genes are given only for firm matches. The size of a clone is reported for some rows only, either as once, few or many, or as a class for expanded clones.

>12|TRBD1|NA|TRBV19|TRBJ2-7
TGTGCCAGTGGACAGGATCCCTACGAGCAGTACTTC
CASGQDPYEQYF
>14|NA|NA|TRBV4-2|TRBJ1-4
TGTGCCAGCAGCCAGGGAGGGTTCACTGAAAAACTGTTTTTT
CASSQGGFTEKLFF
>16|NA|NA|TRBV11-2|TRBJ1-1
TGTGCCAGCAGCTTAGGACGGGGAAGCGGGAACACTGAAGCTTTCTTT
CASSLGRGSGNTEAFF
>18|NA|NA|TRBV12-2|TRBJ2-7
TGTGCAAGTCGCCCAAGGACTAGCGTGCGGGGCGGCTCCTACGAGCAGTACTTC
CASRPRTSVRGGSYEQYF
>14|NA|NA|TRBV7-8|TRBJ2-1
TGTGCCAGCAGCAAAGGGACTTTTTACAATGAGCAGTTCTTC
CASSKGTFYNEQFF
>17|TRBD1|NA|TRBV18|TRBJ1-3
TGTGCCAGCTCACCCAGAAGACAGGGGGACGGTGGAAACACCATATATTTT
CASSPRRQGDGGNTIYF
>14|TRBD2|few|TRBV19|TRBJ2-7
TGTGCCAGTAGTAGCCTGGCTAGCGGGAGGGTGCAGTACTTC
CASSSLASGRVQYF
>19|TRBD1|NA|TRBV7-9|TRBJ2-4
TGTGCCAGCAGCTCCACCGGGACAGGGCCGGCGTTAGGCAAAAACATTCAGTACTTC
CASSSTGTGPALGKNIQYF
>13|TRBD1|NA|TRBV6-5|TRBJ2-7
TGTGCCAGCAGTTACGACAGGGGATACGAGCAGTACTTC
CASSYDRGYEQYF
>11|NA|few|TRBV6-1|TRBJ1-1
TGTGCCAGTAACATGGCCACTGAAGCTTTCTTT
CASNMATEAFF
>15|TRBD1|NA|TRBV6-5|TRBJ1-4
TGTGCCAGCAGTCGAGACAGGGGCCGTAATGAAAAACTGTTTTTT
CASSRDRGRNEKLFF
>15|TRBD1|NA|TRBV11-3|TRBJ2-5
TGTGCCAGCAGCTTCCAGGGACAGTTACAAGAGACCCAGTACTTC
CASSFQGQLQETQYF
>14|NA|NA|TRBV2|TRBJ2-7
TGTGCCAGTCAACGGGACTCCTATTCCTACGAGCAGTACTTC
CASQRDSYSYEQYF
>16|TRBD2|NA|TRBV7-9|TRBJ2-1
TGTGCCAGCAGCCTCCCGGGACTAGCGGAGTACAATGAGCAGTTCTTC
CASSLPGLAEYNEQFF
>16|TRBD1|NA|TRBV28|TRBJ1-2
TGTGCCAGCAGAGGGGACAGGGAGGTATTTAACTATGGCTACACCTTC
CASRGDREVFNYGYTF
>11|NA|NA|TRBV27|TRBJ2-1
TGTGCCAGCAGTCCCGGGAATGAGCAGTTCTTC
CASSPGNEQFF
>15|TRBD1|NA|TRBV19|TRBJ2-2
TGTGCCAGTAGTCGCCGACAGGGGTACACCGGGGAGCTGTTTTTT
CASSRRQGYTGELFF
>15|TRBD2|few|TRBV9|TRBJ2-3
TGTGCCAGCAGCGGACTAGCGGGAGACACAGATACGCAGTATTTT
CASSGLAGDTDTQYF
>14|TRBD1|NA|TRBV28|TRBJ1-4
TGTGCCTCTCAGGGGGGTCGGTTGGGTGAAAAACTGTTTTTT
CASQGGRLGEKLFF
>17|TRBD2|NA|TRBV5-1|TRBJ2-7
TGCGCCAGCAGCAGGGACCCGACTAGCGGGATATCCTACGAGCAGTACTTC
CASSRDPTSGISYEQYF
>19|TRBD2|few|TRBV18|TRBJ2-1
TGTGCCAGCTCACCCGGTCCTAGCGGAACCTGGAGCTCCTACAATGAGCAGTTCTTC
CASSPGPSGTWSSYNEQFF
>15|TRBD1|few|TRBV27|TRBJ1-5
TGTGCCAGCAGTTTATCCGCAGGGGGAGGTCAGCCCCAGCATTTT
CASSLSAGGGQPQHF
>13|TRBD2|NA|TRBV7-7|TRBJ2-5
TGTGCTAGCAGTCCGGTGGGGGGGGAGACCCAGTACTTC
CASSPVGGETQYF
>17|TRBD2|NA|TRBV6-4|TRBJ2-7
TGTGCCAGCAGTGACATGGGACTAGCGGGAGTTAGCTACGAGCAGTACTTC
CASSDMGLAGVSYEQYF
>16|TRBD2|NA|TRBV10-2|TRBJ2-7
TGCGCCAGCAGTGAGAATACGGCTAGCGGGAGTGACGAGCAGTACTTC
CASSENTASGSDEQYF
>14|NA|NA|TRBV2|TRBJ2-1
TGTGCCAGCGCCGCCGGACACAGCTACAATGAGCAGTTCTTC
CASAAGHSYNEQFF
>16|TRBD1|NA|TRBV5-1|TRBJ2-7
TGCGCCAGCAGCCTTGAGGGACAGGTAATTGCCTACGAGCAGTACTTC
CASSLEGQVIAYEQYF
>15|TRBD2|NA|TRBV5-1|TRBJ2-5
TGCGCCAGCAGCTTGGGACTAGCGGGAAGTGAGACCCAGTACTTC
CASSLGLAGSETQYF
>16|TRBD1|NA|TRBV7-9|TRBJ1-2
TGTGCCAGCAGCTTCCCCCTCGGACAGGAGGTATATGGCTACACCTTC
CASSFPLGQEVYGYTF
>14|TRBD1|few|TRBV15|TRBJ1-4
TGTGCCACCAGCAGGGACAGGGGAAGTGAAAAACTGTTTTTT
CATSRDRGSEKLFF
>16|NA|NA|TRBV10-3|TRBJ1-1
TGTGCCATCAGTGAGAGGTCAGGAGGGATAAACACTGAAGCTTTCTTT
CAISERSGGINTEAFF
>13|NA|once|TRBV27|TRBJ2-2
TGTGCCAGCAGGACAGGGAACACCGGGGAGCTGTTTTTT
CASRTGNTGELFF
>16|TRBD2|NA|TRBV6-5|TRBJ2-1
TGTGCCAGCAGCTACTGGACTAGCGGAGATTACAATGAGCAGTTCTTC
CASSYWTSGDYNEQFF
>15|NA|once|TRBV11-3|TRBJ1-4
TGTGCCAGCAGCTCGAGGGAGGGGCCGAATGAAAAACTGTTTTTT
CASSSREGPNEKLFF
>11|NA|NA|TRBV6-5|TRBJ2-7
TGTGCCAGCAGTTCGACAGCCTACGAGCGCTTC
CASSSTAYERF
>15|NA|NA|TRBV6-1|TRBJ1-5
TGTGCCAGCAGTGAACTGGGCAGCCACAATCAGCCCCAGCATTTT
CASSELGSHNQPQHF
>15|TRBD2|NA|TRBV28|TRBJ2-7
TGTGCCAGCCCAGACGGACCGGGGGGTCCCTACGAGCAGTACTTC
CASPDGPGGPYEQYF
>16|TRBD1|NA|TRBV7-9|TRBJ2-2
TGTGCCAGCAGACCGACAGGGGGCCGGGGCACCGGGGAGCTGTTTTTT
CASRPTGGRGTGELFF
>18|NA|NA|TRBV14|TRBJ2-3
TGTGCCAGCAGCCAAGGTTACGCTAGGGACTCACCCGACGATACGCAGTATTTT
CASSQGYARDSPDDTQYF
>13|NA|NA|TRBV29-1|TRBJ1-1
TGCAGCGCACATCGGAGGGGGGGCACTGAAGCTTTCTTT
CSAHRRGGTEAFF
>11|NA|NA|TRBV29-1|TRBJ1-1
TGCAGCGTTCATTTGAACACTGAAGCTTTCTTT
CSVHLNTEAFF
>13|NA|NA|TRBV7-2|TRBJ1-5
TGTGCCAGCAGCTTGGGGGGGTCTCAGCCCCAGCATTTT
CASSLGGSQPQHF
>16|NA|NA|TRBV12-1|TRBJ2-7
TGTGCCAGCAGCCCCATAGATCTTGATAAGTCCTACGAGCAGTACTTC
CASSPIDLDKSYEQYF
>14|NA|once|TRBV28|TRBJ1-3
TGTGCCAGCAGTCCCTTCGCAGGTCGAAACACCATATATTTT
CASSPFAGRNTIYF
>16|TRBD1|NA|TRBV6-1|TRBJ2-7
TGTGCCAGCAGTGCGCAAACCGGGACAGGGTCCTACGAGCAGTACTTC
CASSAQTGTGSYEQYF
>15|NA|NA|TRBV6-1|TRBJ1-1
TGTGCCAGCAACGAACCACGACAGGCGAACACTGAAGCTTTCTTT
CASNEPRQANTEAFF
>14|NA|once|TRBV27|TRBJ1-2
TGTGCCAGCAGTTCAACCGACAGCCACTATGGCTACACCTTC
CASSSTDSHYGYTF
>13|NA|few|TRBV19|TRBJ2-7
TGTGCCAGTAGTGGACAAACGGGTGCCGAGCAGTACTTC
CASSGQTGAEQYF
>15|NA|NA|TRBV27|TRBJ2-1
TGTGCCAGCAGACCTACTAGCATTAGAAGCGATGAGCAGTTCTTC
CASRPTSIRSDEQFF
>13|NA|NA|TRBV27|TRBJ1-1
TGTGCCAGCAGAAGGGGAGGGACCCCTGAAGCTTTCTTT
CASRRGGTPEAFF
>16|NA|NA|TRBV7-9|TRBJ1-1
TGTGCCAGCAGCACCACCGCAGGGAGGAAAAACACTGAAGCTTTCTTT
CASSTTAGRKNTEAFF
>17|TRBD1|NA|TRBV10-2|TRBJ2-6
TGCGCCAGCAGTGAGGACAGGGCGTACTCTGGGGCCAACGTCCTGACTTTC
CASSEDRAYSGANVLTF
>17|TRBD2|NA|TRBV27|TRBJ2-2
TGTGCCAGCAGTTTATCGATAAGCCTAGCGGGAGCCGGGGAGCTGTTTTTT
CASSLSISLAGAGELFF
>14|TRBD1|NA|TRBV5-1|TRBJ2-5
TGCGCCAGCAGCTCCGGGGACAGAACAGAGACCCAGTACTTC
CASSSGDRTETQYF
>17|NA|NA|TRBV9|TRBJ1-1
TGTGCCAGCAGCGTAGCCAGGCAAACAGGGATGAACACTGAAGCTTTCTTT
CASSVARQTGMNTEAFF